Here is one TCR beta chain with its context. The sample is drawn from a study of blood T cell repertoires in COVID-19. Looked up from germline, CDR1 is LNHDA and CDR2 is SQIVND (reference sequence). The V end was cut by 7 bases, the J end by 0 bases, with 15 bases between. The CDR3 has 15 residues. Participants were aged about 18 to 100 years, lived in 25 or so US areas, and enrolled virtually. Which cohort a participant joined came from the clinical history participants gave. Exposed enrollees had met someone with a PCR-confirmed or clinician-diagnosed COVID-19 case at some point within the 2 weeks before study entry. Authors' analysis steps: For nucleated cells, counts were estimated from reference gene primer amplification. Sequencing used immunoSEQ multiplex PCR; TCRdb keeps in-frame clones, though not all of them. D and trimming were read from the DNA, whereas the V and J calls and clone size are those reported in that table. Of over 130,000 clones listed, around 80% are singletons.

The receptor comes from a woman aged 18-35 years who had been exposed to COVID-19. The J gene is TRBJ1-1, the V gene TRBV19; D is perhaps TRBD1 (5 bases). The sequencing sample was made of PBMCs or T cells enriched from blood (not recorded which). In DNA form, the CDR3 reads TGTGCCAGTATTCGATTTAAGGGGATGAACACTGAAGCTTTCTTT. This translates into CASIRFKGMNTEAFF.